The 20 T cell receptor beta chains presented below share a single source sample, sequenced in a study of shared clonotypes between healthy human individuals. Assay: immunoSEQ multiplex PCR; the TCRdb copy retains only in-frame clones and omits some. The sample comprises fewer than 500,000 clones, roughly 79% of which are singletons, and under 15% rests with the top ten. Specimen: PBMCs. Receptor source: a woman in her 40s in good health. Some clones in this sample may be carry-over from other donors' samples.

Turning to this clone: A far larger clone is off by one base, so a read error is likely. This chain joins TRBV6-4 and TRBJ2-1; D is possibly TRBD1 (6 bases). Trimming left V 1 base short and J 5 bases short, with 6 bases between. From germline, CDR1 is MRHNA and CDR2 SNTAGT. CDR3 size: 13 residues. The CDR3 spells CASSDWDNNEQFF. As DNA, the CDR3 is TGTGCCAGCAGTGACTGGGACAACAATGAGCAGTTCTTC.

The chain is built from TRBV29-1 and TRBJ2-1; D not resolved. The CDR3 sequence is 15 residues long. Trimming stripped 1 base from V and 6 bases from J, with 16 bases between. Germline V gives CDR1 SQVTM, CDR2 ANQGSEA. This CDR3 reads CSVEVGTVLSNEQFF. The CDR3 DNA sequence: TGCAGCGTTGAAGTAGGTACAGTCCTCTCCAATGAGCAGTTCTTC.

This chain links TRBV5-1 with TRBJ1-1, with D uncertain. In germline, CDR1 is SGHRS, CDR2 YFSETQ. V lost 2 bases and J 3 bases, leaving 11 bases between the germline ends. This CDR3 is 14 amino acids long. Here the CDR3 reads CASSLPVGDTEAFF. The CDR3 nucleotides are TGCGCCAGCAGCTTACCCGTCGGGGACACTGAAGCTTTCTTT.

The chain has TRBV28 and TRBJ2-7, with D possibly matching TRBD2 (6 bases). CDR3 size: 15 residues. Germline CDR1 reads MDHEN; CDR2 reads SYDVKM. The V and J ends lost 3 bases and 0 bases respectively, with 12 bases between them. The CDR3: CASSFGGLNSYEQYF. CDR3 sequence (DNA): TGTGCCAGCAGTTTTGGGGGACTGAACTCCTACGAGCAGTACTTC.

The chain employs TRBV7-2 and TRBJ2-3; D remains unclear. There are 12 residues in the CDR3. Germline V gene sequence: CDR1 SGHTA, CDR2 FQGNSA. With 5 bases removed from V and 0 bases from J, the gap between germline ends came to 3 bases. CDR3 sequence (DNA): TGTGCCAGCAGCATTAGCACAGATACGCAGTATTTT. Its translation: CASSISTDTQYF. Using reference TRBV7-2 and TRBJ2-3 for the parts outside the CDR3, the full variable domain is GAGVSQSPSNKVTEKGKDVELRCDPISGHTALYWYRQSLGQGLEFLIYFQGNSAPDKSGLPSDRFSAERTGGSVSTLTIQRTQQEDSAVYLCASSISTDTQYFGPGTRLTVL.

The rearrangement joins TRBV7-8 to TRBJ2-1; no firm D call. The V gene lost 0 bases and the J gene lost 6 bases, with 9 bases spanning the gap. There are 14 residues in the CDR3. The germline V gene encodes CDR1 SGHVS and CDR2 FQNEAQ. The CDR3 DNA is TGTGCCAGCAGCTTAGCGGGAACGGCCAATGAGCAGTTCTTC. Translating it yields CASSLAGTANEQFF.

The chain couples TRBV15 to TRBJ2-7; D remains ambiguous. Trimming left V 3 bases short and J 4 bases short, with 10 bases between. The germline gives CDR1 LNHNV, CDR2 YYDKDF (reference sequence). The CDR3 runs 13 residues. The CDR3 DNA is TGTGCCACCAGCAGGGATCGAGAGTACGAGCAGTACTTC. Protein product: CATSRDREYEQYF.

J is TRBJ2-5 and V is TRBV30; the D is unclear. In germline, CDR1 is GTSNPN, CDR2 SVGIG (reference sequence). Trimming shortened V by 2 bases and J by 0 bases, and 13 bases separated the two germline ends. The CDR3 is 15 amino acids. CDR3 DNA: TGTGCCTGGAGTCCTTCCACCCTGTACCAAGAGACCCAGTACTTC. Translating it yields CAWSPSTLYQETQYF.

This clone has more than one count but fewer than ten. The chain is built from TRBV19 and TRBJ2-4; 14 positions agree with TRBD2. V gave up 7 bases and J gave up 0 bases; unmatched junction bases: 8. Germline CDR1 is LNHDA and CDR2 is SQIVND (reference sequence). This CDR3 spans 18 amino acids. The CDR3 here is CASTRLAGGQIAKNIQYF. CDR3 in DNA: TGTGCCAGTACAAGACTAGCGGGAGGGCAGATAGCCAAAAACATTCAGTACTTC.

This clone has a single count. The genes are TRBV6-1 and TRBJ2-1; 12 positions match TRBD2. The germline gives CDR1 MNHNS, CDR2 SASEGT. V lost 6 bases, J lost 9 bases, and 9 bases stayed unmatched. The CDR3 has 15 amino acids. In DNA, the CDR3 is TGTGCCAGCAGAGTACTAGCGGGAGGAAGCGGTGAGCAGTTCTTC. Translated, it gives CASRVLAGGSGEQFF.

This sequence joins TRBV28 and TRBJ2-7; the match to TRBD2 covers 7 bases. Germline V CDR1 and CDR2: MDHEN, SYDVKM. The CDR3 has 15 amino acids. Germline trimming cut 2 bases from V and 6 bases from J; bases unmatched to any gene: 10. The CDR3 sequence: CASSLPRRGVGEQYF. The CDR3 DNA reads as TGTGCCAGCAGTTTACCGCGACGGGGGGTAGGCGAGCAGTACTTC.

The J gene is TRBJ2-7, the V gene TRBV7-3; D may match TRBD1 or TRBD2 (5 bases each). CDR1 is SGHTA, CDR2 FQGTGA, per germline. The CDR3 has 16 residues. V gave up 3 bases and J gave up 4 bases, with 19 bases separating them. The CDR3 DNA reads TGTGCCAGCAGCTTCTACGGGGACCTTTCGAGGTACGAGCAGTACTTC. Protein product: CASSFYGDLSRYEQYF. Supplemented by reference TRBV7-3 and TRBJ2-7, the full variable domain reads GAGVSQTPSNKVTEKGKYVELRCDPISGHTALYWYRQSLGQGPEFLIYFQGTGAADDSGLPNDRFFAVRPEGSVSTLKIQRTERGDSAVYLCASSFYGDLSRYEQYFGPGTRLTVT.

The chain carries TRBV9 and TRBJ2-2; D remains unclear. Trimming shortened V by 4 bases and J by 1 base, and 8 bases separated the two germline ends. Germline-derived CDR1 and CDR2 are SGDLS and YYNGEE. The CDR3 covers 14 residues. Written as DNA, the CDR3 is TGTGCCAGCAGCCCAGACGGGAACACCGGGGAGCTGTTTTTT. Translated, it gives CASSPDGNTGELFF.

As for this clone: The CDR3 ends on some other residue instead of the conserved phenylalanine or tryptophan, so this is likely a read error. The limits of the CDR3 on the DNA are not certain, so only TCRdb's listed CDR3 is given. This chain joins TRBV29-1 and TRBJ1-1. Germline V gives CDR1 SQVTM, CDR2 ANQGSEA. Both ends counted, the CDR3 spans 12 residues. CDR3: CSAYRGNTEAFS.

This chain joins TRBV19 and TRBJ2-2; TRBD1 or TRBD2 may be the D gene (8 bases each). There are 20 residues in the CDR3. CDR1 LNHDA and CDR2 SQIVND come from the germline V gene (reference sequence). V lost 3 bases and J lost 7, with 30 bases in between. The CDR3 DNA is TGTGCCAGTAGTATCTGGGGCAGGGGGCGCGATAGCGGGAATTACGGGGAGCTGTTTTTT. It codes for CASSIWGRGRDSGNYGELFF.

With respect to this clone: This sample also contains other DNA sequences that code for the same CDR3. The CDR3, as DNA: TGTGCCAGCAGCCACCCCACCGGGGAGCTGTTTTTT. Translated, it gives CASSHPTGELFF. The chain links TRBV27 to TRBJ2-2; D gene uncertain. The CDR3 spans 12 residues. Germline loops: CDR1 MNHEY, CDR2 SMNVEV (reference sequence). The V and J ends lost 6 bases and 4 bases respectively, with 6 bases between them.

This rearrangement joins TRBV7-3 to TRBJ2-1, with 12 bases fitting TRBD2. This CDR3 contains 15 residues. V dropped 3 bases and J dropped 5; count of bases not matched to a gene: 2. Germline CDR1 SGHTA, CDR2 FQGTGA. The CDR3 nucleotides are TGTGCCAGCAGCTTCGGACTAGCGGGACACAATGAGCAGTTCTTC. It codes for CASSFGLAGHNEQFF. Based on the CDR3 plus reference TRBV7-3 and TRBJ2-1, the full variable domain is GAGVSQTPSNKVTEKGKYVELRCDPISGHTALYWYRQSLGQGPEFLIYFQGTGAADDSGLPNDRFFAVRPEGSVSTLKIQRTERGDSAVYLCASSFGLAGHNEQFFGPGTRLTVL.

The V gene is TRBV5-4, the J gene TRBJ2-1; 15 bases are a match to TRBD2. V lost 4 bases, J lost 10 bases, and 9 bases stayed unmatched. Germline values: CDR1 SGHNT, CDR2 YYREEE (reference sequence). This CDR3 has 16 amino acids. CDR3 amino acids: CASSPRTSGRAREQFF. The CDR3 coding sequence is TGTGCCAGCAGCCCCCGGACTAGCGGGAGGGCCCGGGAGCAGTTCTTC.

The chain links TRBV30 to TRBJ2-5; 7 bases line up with TRBD2. The J call may be in error: the DNA end matches TRBJ2-7 better. Germline assignment: CDR1 GTSNPN and CDR2 SVGIG (reference sequence). This CDR3 is 17 amino acids long. CDR3 region: CAWSVSGIPVKPYEQYF. The CDR3 coding sequence is TGTGCCTGGAGTGTCAGCGGGATTCCCGTGAAACCTTACGAGCAGTACTTC.

The chain combines TRBV9 with TRBJ2-2, with D possibly called TRBD1 or TRBD2 (5 bases each). The CDR3 sequence is 13 residues long. With 0 bases removed from V and 6 bases from J, the gap between germline ends came to 6 bases. Germline V gene sequence: CDR1 SGDLS, CDR2 YYNGEE. The CDR3, as DNA: TGTGCCAGCAGCGTAGTGGGGGCCGGGGAGCTGTTTTTT. Translated, it gives CASSVVGAGELFF.